The 23 T cell receptor beta chains reported below all come from one sample, sequenced in a study of blood T cells in healthy people across ages. A second PCR of 7 to 11 cycles used a sample-barcoded 5' primer and a J-beta primer mix. TCRdb ran MiXCR on the 5' RACE reads and lists one entry per CDR3 protein. Found here are roughly 1,700,000 distinct CDR3 sequences, 25% to 30% of them singletons; the top ten hold roughly 8%. Sequencing input: blood. The receptors here all came from a woman younger than 45 in good health.

This clonotype was observed a few times. This rearrangement joins TRBV20-1 to TRBJ2-2, with TRBD1 as a possible D gene (5 bases). The germline CDR1 and CDR2 sequences are DFQATT and SNEGSKA (reference sequence). The CDR3 has 16 amino acids. V lost 6 bases and J lost 4, with 21 bases in between. CDR3 DNA: TGCAGTGCCAATATACCGGGCGGAAGGGGCACCGGGGAGCTGTTTTTT. This gives the protein CSANIPGGRGTGELFF.

This clonotype occurred a few times. This chain uses TRBV5-1 with TRBJ2-3, with 9 positions matching TRBD2. Trimming took 3 bases from V and 0 from J; bases not matched to a gene: 5. The CDR3 extends over 16 amino acids. Germline assignment: CDR1 SGHRS and CDR2 YFSETQ. The DNA for the CDR3 is TGCGCCAGCAGCTCGGGACTAGCAAAAAGCACAGATACGCAGTATTTT. Translation: CASSSGLAKSTDTQYF.

The chain joins TRBV25-1 to TRBJ2-1; D gene unclear. Germline V CDR1 and CDR2: MGHDK, SYGVNS. There are 14 residues in the CDR3. Trimming removed 2 bases at V and 4 bases at J, with 9 bases between. The CDR3 DNA reads as TGTGCCAGCAGTGAAGGAAGGGTGTACAATGAGCAGTTCTTC. This gives the protein CASSEGRVYNEQFF.

The V and J genes are TRBV18 and TRBJ2-1; D may correspond to TRBD1 or TRBD2 (5 bases each). The CDR3 covers 15 residues. V dropped 4 bases and J dropped 4 bases, with 14 bases sitting between them. Germline V gene data show CDR1 as KGHSH and CDR2 as LQKENI. The CDR3 DNA reads TGTGCCAGCTCACACGGGACCGATTCGTACAATGAGCAGTTCTTC. Residues: CASSHGTDSYNEQFF.

This chain uses TRBV12-3 or TRBV12-4 with TRBJ2-5; D may match TRBD1 or TRBD2 (6 bases each). The CDR3 is 15 residues long. The ends were cut back, 2 bases at V and 3 bases at J, with 13 bases in the middle. The CDR3 protein is CASSLRGERKETQYF. In DNA form, the CDR3 reads TGTGCCAGCAGTTTAAGGGGGGAACGGAAAGAGACCCAGTACTTC.

The rearrangement uses TRBV7-6 and TRBJ2-7, with 10 bases lining up with TRBD1. CDR3 size: 18 residues. V dropped 4 bases and J dropped 2; count of bases not matched to a gene: 14. CDR1 and CDR2 from the germline V gene are SGHVS and FNYEAQ. The CDR3 sequence: CASSSSRLVGTGAYEQYF. The CDR3 DNA reads as TGTGCCAGCAGCTCCTCCCGTCTTGTTGGGACAGGGGCCTACGAGCAGTACTTC. The full variable domain, in which reference TRBV7-6 and TRBJ2-7 provide the parts outside the CDR3, is GAGVSQSPRYKVTKRGQDVALRCDPISGHVSLYWYRQALGQGPEFLTYFNYEAQQDKSGLPNDRFSAERPEGSISTLTIQRTEQRDSAMYRCASSSSRLVGTGAYEQYFGPGTRLTVT.

This clonotype was found many times. The chain combines TRBV18 with TRBJ2-7; TRBD1 matches 10 bases. The J segment lost 6 bases and the V segment lost 4 bases, leaving 3 bases of the junction unmatched. The CDR3 contains 13 residues. Germline V gives CDR1 KGHSH, CDR2 LQKENI. The CDR3 region has the DNA TGTGCCAGCTCACGGGACAGGGGAAGCGAGCAGTACTTC. Translation: CASSRDRGSEQYF.

On this clonotype: A clone one base away is much larger, so this may be a read error. The genes are TRBV5-1 and TRBJ2-1; 12 positions match TRBD2. The CDR3 consists of 16 residues. The germline gives CDR1 SGHRS, CDR2 YFSETQ. Losses at the gene ends were 4 bases for V and 6 bases for J; bases not matched to a gene: 8. CDR3 nucleotide sequence: TGCGCCAGCAGCCGTGATCTAGCGGGAGGGAGCAATGAGCAGTTCTTC. This encodes CASSRDLAGGSNEQFF.

This clonotype turned up a few times. The rearrangement uses TRBV11-2 and TRBJ2-7, with 8 bases fitting TRBD1. Germline V gives CDR1 SGHAT, CDR2 FQNNGV. V trimming: 3 bases; J trimming: 3 bases; junction bases outside the gene matches: 7. The CDR3 runs to 15 residues. The CDR3 region has the DNA TGTGCCAGCAGCTTGGTAAAGACAGGGGTCTACGAGCAGTACTTC. This encodes CASSLVKTGVYEQYF.

This chain connects TRBV14 to TRBJ2-1; D not resolved. Trimming took off 2 bases at V and 5 bases at J, with 7 bases between the two ends. The CDR3 has 13 amino acids. Looked up from germline, CDR1 is SGHDN and CDR2 is FVKESK. In DNA form, the CDR3 reads TGTGCCAGCAGCCAACCCGCACACAATGAGCAGTTCTTC. It yields the protein CASSQPAHNEQFF.

This clonotype has only a few counts. The rearrangement uses TRBV20-1 and TRBJ2-1, with 9 nucleotides matching TRBD2. The V gene end was trimmed by 6 bases and the J gene end by 2 bases; junction bases not matched to a gene: 8. This CDR3 contains 15 residues. Germline lookup yields CDR1 DFQATT and CDR2 SNEGSKA (reference sequence). CDR3 sequence (DNA): TGCAGTGCCAAGAGGTTAGCGGGAGCCTACAATGAGCAGTTCTTC. It encodes CSAKRLAGAYNEQFF.

The chain has TRBV10-3 and TRBJ1-1; 8 bases match TRBD1. The CDR3 spans 16 residues. Unmatched junction bases numbered 10, after V lost 3 bases and J lost 4 bases. Germline CDR1 and CDR2: ENHRY and SYGVKD. CDR3 loop: CAISDRDRSASTEAFF. The CDR3 DNA reads TGTGCCATCAGTGATCGGGACAGGTCGGCGAGCACTGAAGCTTTCTTT.

The V call is TRBV28, the J call TRBJ1-4; 10 bases fit TRBD1. The CDR3 consists of 16 residues. J lost 4 bases, V lost 8 bases, and 10 bases had no gene match. In germline, CDR1 is MDHEN, CDR2 SYDVKM. The CDR3 DNA follows: TGTGCCAGCGGTCTCGGGACAGGGGATTATAATGAAAAACTGTTTTTT. This translates into CASGLGTGDYNEKLFF.

This clonotype was picked up many times. This chain's CDR3 is CASSDRTGGDTQYF. As DNA, the CDR3 is TGTGCCAGCAGCGATCGGACAGGGGGAGATACGCAGTATTTT. V gene TRBV7-2 combines with J gene TRBJ2-3; 10 bases are shared with TRBD1. In germline, CDR1 is SGHTA, CDR2 FQGNSA. V dropped 5 bases and J dropped 5; count of bases not matched to a gene: 4. The CDR3 is made up of 14 amino acids.

The chain employs TRBV6-5 and TRBJ1-6, with 7 bases that match TRBD1. Germline CDR1 reads MNHEY; CDR2 reads SVGAGI. The CDR3 spans 16 residues. The V segment lost 2 bases and the J segment 4 bases; nucleotides outside the gene matches: 5. The CDR3 DNA follows: TGTGCCAGCAGTTACGGGACAGCTCCTTATAATTCACCCCTCCACTTT. It is translated as CASSYGTAPYNSPLHF.

The chain carries TRBV7-2 and TRBJ2-7, with no clear D. Trimming stripped 3 bases from V and 6 bases from J, with 15 bases between. CDR1 SGHTA and CDR2 FQGNSA come from the germline V gene. The CDR3 spans 14 residues. CDR3 sequence reads: CASSFLSLEREQYF. CDR3 bases: TGTGCCAGCAGCTTTTTAAGTCTGGAGCGCGAGCAGTACTTC.

The V gene is TRBV5-1, the J gene TRBJ2-2; tentatively, D is TRBD1 (5 bases). CDR3 length: 14 residues. Germline V gene data show CDR1 as SGHRS and CDR2 as YFSETQ. V dropped 3 bases and J dropped 6 bases, with 12 bases sitting between them. CDR3 sequence: CASSSFDRSGELFF. CDR3 bases: TGCGCCAGCAGCTCTTTCGACAGATCCGGGGAGCTGTTTTTT.

The chain carries TRBV2 and TRBJ1-2; D may be TRBD1 (5 bases). The CDR3 totals 15 residues. V was trimmed by 6 bases and J by 2 bases, leaving 16 bases between them. Looked up from germline, CDR1 is SNHLY and CDR2 is FYNNEI. CDR3 in DNA: TGTGCCAGCAGACCCGACGCTACAGGAAACTATGGCTACACCTTC. Protein sequence: CASRPDATGNYGYTF.

This clonotype was observed at least ten times. The rearrangement joins TRBV7-9 to TRBJ2-5; D may be TRBD2 (5 bases). The CDR3 length is 14 residues. With 4 bases removed from V and 3 bases from J, the gap between germline ends came to 12 bases. Germline V gives CDR1 SEHNR, CDR2 FQNEAQ (reference sequence). CDR3 residues: CASSSPAGEETQYF. As DNA, the CDR3 is TGTGCCAGCAGCTCCCCGGCGGGTGAAGAGACCCAGTACTTC. Full variable domain (rest looked up from reference TRBV7-9 and TRBJ2-5): DTGVSQNPRHKITKRGQNVTFRCDPISEHNRLYWYRQTLGQGPEFLTYFQNEAQLEKSRLLSDRFSAERPKGSFSTLEIQRTEQGDSAMYLCASSSPAGEETQYFGPGTRLLVL.

This clonotype was seen a few times. The chain joins TRBV6-1 to TRBJ2-7, with D maybe TRBD1 (6 bases). Germline CDR1 is MNHNS and CDR2 is SASEGT. The CDR3 loop spans 15 amino acids. With 2 bases removed from V and 2 bases from J, the gap between germline ends came to 13 bases. The CDR3 nucleotides are TGTGCCAGCAGTGAAAGAAGGGACACCCCCTACGAGCAGTACTTC. It yields the protein CASSERRDTPYEQYF.

V gene TRBV30 combines with J gene TRBJ2-4, with D uncertain. The DNA matches TRBJ2-7 better at its end, which makes the J call doubtful. The CDR3 length is 11 residues. The germline V gene encodes CDR1 GTSNPN and CDR2 SVGIG (reference sequence). CDR3 in amino acids: CAWSVTREQYF. CDR3 in DNA: TGTGCCTGGAGTGTAACCCGCGAGCAGTACTTC.

This clonotype was counted between two and nine times. The V gene is TRBV6-2 or TRBV6-3, the J gene TRBJ2-1; 8 nucleotides match TRBD2. Unmatched junction bases numbered 8, after V lost 7 bases and J lost 6 bases. The CDR3 covers 14 residues. Germline CDR1 and CDR2: MNHEY and SVGEGT. CDR3 residues: CASNPGLECNEQFF. DNA of the CDR3: TGTGCCAGCAACCCGGGACTAGAGTGCAATGAGCAGTTCTTC.

The V and J genes are TRBV15 and TRBJ1-2; TRBD1 might be the D (6 bases). The germline CDR1 and CDR2 sequences are LNHNV and YYDKDF (reference sequence). The length of the CDR3 is 16 residues. Trimming pared 0 bases from V and 4 bases from J, leaving 15 bases between. The CDR3 reads CATSRDLGGSVYGYTF. The CDR3 DNA reads as TGTGCCACCAGCAGAGATCTGGGGGGCTCGGTCTATGGCTACACCTTC. Full variable domain (missing parts from reference TRBV15 and TRBJ1-2): DAMVIQNPRYQVTQFGKPVTLSCSQTLNHNVMYWYQQKSSQAPKLLFHYYDKDFNNEADTPDNFQSRRPNTSFCFLDIRSPGLGDTAMYLCATSRDLGGSVYGYTFGSGTRLTVV.